This is a list of T cell receptor beta chains from one sample in a study of blood T cell repertoires in COVID-19. Clones were sequenced by immunoSEQ multiplex PCR, and TCRdb holds only the in-frame ones, with some missing. Of roughly 300,000 clones in the sample, more than 80% were seen once. The sample taken for sequencing was peripheral blood. These receptors were taken from a man younger than 35 who had recovered from COVID-19. Each CDR3 is given with its conserved first and last residue. The D gene is left open where the match is weak. The listing skips clone size in some rows; elsewhere it reads once, few, many or a size class.

D gene	clone size	V gene	J gene	CDR3 protein	CDR3 DNA
TRBD2	-	TRBV3-1/TRBV3-2	TRBJ2-7	CASSDGGRIYEQYF	TGTGCCAGCAGCGATGGCGGGAGGATCTACGAGCAGTACTTC
-	-	TRBV30	TRBJ2-7	CAWRSVGSPYEQYF	TGTGCCTGGAGAAGTGTGGGCAGCCCCTACGAGCAGTACTTC
-	-	TRBV3-1/TRBV3-2	TRBJ2-7	CASSQGNRVAPYEQYF	TGTGCCAGCAGCCAAGGGAACAGGGTGGCCCCCTACGAGCAGTACTTC
TRBD2	-	TRBV19	TRBJ2-5	CASSDGRGETQYF	TGTGCCAGTAGTGACGGGAGGGGAGAGACCCAGTACTTC
-	-	TRBV7-2	TRBJ2-7	CASSLRPPPGRTIYEQYF	TGTGCCAGCAGCTTACGCCCGCCCCCGGGACGGACTATCTACGAGCAGTACTTC
TRBD2	-	TRBV7-9	TRBJ2-1	CASSWSGGAYNEQFF	TGTGCCAGCAGCTGGAGCGGGGGGGCCTACAATGAGCAGTTCTTC
TRBD1	-	TRBV19	TRBJ2-3	CASQRQGAASWADTQYF	TGTGCCAGTCAGAGGCAGGGGGCGGCCTCATGGGCAGATACGCAGTATTTT
TRBD1	-	TRBV12-5	TRBJ2-3	CASGRWGQGDTQYF	TGTGCTAGTGGGAGGTGGGGACAGGGAGATACGCAGTATTTT
-	-	TRBV7-9	TRBJ1-2	CASSLQGFGGYTF	TGTGCCAGCAGTTTACAGGGATTTGGTGGCTACACCTTC
TRBD1	-	TRBV30	TRBJ2-7	CAWTGQDYEQYF	TGTGCCTGGACCGGACAGGATTACGAGCAGTACTTC
-	-	TRBV15	TRBJ2-5	CATSRDLQETQYF	TGTGCCACCAGCAGAGACTTACAAGAGACCCAGTACTTC
TRBD1	-	TRBV18	TRBJ1-2	CASSPPGTALNYGYTF	TGTGCCAGCTCACCACCAGGGACAGCCCTTAACTATGGCTACACCTTC
TRBD1	-	TRBV27	TRBJ1-2	CASSPSTGKGYTF	TGTGCCAGCAGTCCGTCGACAGGGAAGGGCTACACCTTC
-	once	TRBV27	TRBJ2-5	CASMVRRETQYF	TGTGCCAGCATGGTCCGTCGGGAGACCCAGTACTTC
-	-	TRBV15	TRBJ2-7	CATSSRVSSYEQYF	TGTGCCACCAGCAGCAGGGTGAGCTCCTACGAGCAGTACTTC
TRBD1	few	TRBV15	TRBJ2-7	CATSRVNMGQGRPYEQYF	TGTGCCACCAGCAGAGTAAATATGGGACAGGGGCGCCCCTACGAGCAGTACTTC
-	-	TRBV27	TRBJ2-6	CASSPHWASGANVLTF	TGTGCCAGCAGTCCCCATTGGGCCTCTGGGGCCAACGTCCTGACTTTC
TRBD1	-	TRBV6-6	TRBJ1-1	CASSYPPGGSTEAFF	TGTGCCAGCAGTTACCCCCCAGGGGGGAGCACTGAAGCTTTCTTT
-	once	TRBV4-1	TRBJ1-1	CASSLREIEGTEAFF	TGCGCCAGCAGCCTAAGAGAAATCGAGGGCACTGAAGCTTTCTTT
-	-	TRBV3-1/TRBV3-2	TRBJ2-7	CASSHIGQGSYEQYF	TGTGCCAGCAGCCACATTGGGCAGGGTTCCTACGAGCAGTACTTC
-	-	TRBV5-6	TRBJ2-2	CASSHFNTGELFF	TGTGCCAGCAGCCACTTTAACACCGGGGAGCTGTTTTTT
TRBD2	few	TRBV9	TRBJ2-7	CASSPSGGSGYEQYF	TGTGCCAGCAGCCCAAGCGGCGGGAGTGGCTACGAGCAGTACTTC
-	-	TRBV18	TRBJ2-7	CASSPVETYEQYF	TGTGCCAGCTCACCAGTAGAGACCTACGAGCAGTACTTC
-	-	TRBV12-3/TRBV12-4	TRBJ1-2	CASSLGQGNGYTF	TGTGCCAGCAGTTTAGGTCAGGGAAATGGCTACACCTTC
TRBD1	few	TRBV7-3	TRBJ2-7	CASSLDRGHPFQYF	TGTGCCAGCAGCCTGGACAGGGGTCATCCGTTTCAGTACTTC
-	few	TRBV4-3	TRBJ1-2	CASSPMTSNYGYTF	TGCGCCAGCAGCCCGATGACAAGTAACTATGGCTACACCTTC
-	-	TRBV13	TRBJ2-5	CASSLRPGETQYF	TGTGCCAGCAGCTTACGGCCAGGAGAGACCCAGTACTTC
-	-	TRBV11-2	TRBJ1-2	CASSLGPPGDGYTF	TGTGCCAGCAGCTTAGGCCCTCCAGGGGATGGCTACACCTTC
-	-	TRBV21-1	TRBJ2-7	CASMAGAYEQYF	TGTGCCAGCATGGCAGGGGCCTACGAGCAGTACTTC
TRBD1	-	TRBV19	TRBJ2-7	CASSIVSFTGGSYEQYF	TGTGCCAGTAGTATCGTCAGTTTCACAGGGGGTTCCTACGAGCAGTACTTC
-	few	TRBV2	TRBJ1-5	CASTPRGFINQPQHF	TGTGCCAGCACCCCAAGGGGGTTTATCAATCAGCCCCAGCATTTT
TRBD1	-	TRBV5-1	TRBJ1-1	CASSPTGINTEAFF	TGCGCCAGCAGCCCGACAGGGATTAACACTGAAGCTTTCTTT
TRBD1	-	TRBV18	TRBJ1-1	CASSPGQGNTEAFF	TGTGCCAGCTCCCCCGGACAGGGGAACACTGAAGCTTTCTTT
-	-	TRBV28	TRBJ2-2	CASSFPINTGELFF	TGTGCCAGCAGTTTTCCCATTAACACCGGGGAGCTGTTTTTT
-	-	TRBV2	TRBJ1-1	CASRNNMNTEAFF	TGTGCCAGCAGGAACAACATGAACACTGAAGCTTTCTTT
-	-	TRBV5-5	TRBJ2-5	CASSLIDRQETQYF	TGTGCCAGCAGCCTAATCGACAGACAAGAGACCCAGTACTTC
-	once	TRBV6-5	TRBJ1-2	CASSSDFYGYTF	TGTGCCAGCAGTTCGGACTTCTATGGCTACACCTTC
-	-	TRBV5-8	TRBJ2-7	CASSQWDTYEQYF	TGTGCCAGCAGTCAGTGGGACACCTACGAGCAGTACTTC
-	few	TRBV27	TRBJ2-7	CAEQTTSYEQYF	TGTGCCGAACAGACAACCTCCTACGAGCAGTACTTC
TRBD2	-	TRBV9	TRBJ2-7	CASSGGLAGGNDEQYF	TGTGCCAGCAGCGGTGGACTAGCGGGAGGTAACGACGAGCAGTACTTC
-	few	TRBV4-1	TRBJ2-1	CASSQIDIISYNEQFF	TGCGCCAGCAGCCAGATTGACATAATCTCCTACAATGAGCAGTTCTTC
TRBD2	-	TRBV5-1	TRBJ2-7	CASSTTSGVYEQYF	TGCGCCAGCAGCACGACTAGCGGGGTTTACGAGCAGTACTTC
TRBD1	-	TRBV5-4	TRBJ1-1	CASRYTGGPEAFF	TGTGCCAGCAGGTATACAGGGGGGCCTGAAGCTTTCTTT
TRBD1	few	TRBV19	TRBJ2-2	CASSIRGTGATGELFF	TGTGCCAGTAGTATAAGGGGGACAGGGGCCACCGGGGAGCTGTTTTTT
-	-	TRBV30	TRBJ1-3	CAWSEDSPSGNTIYF	TGTGCCTGGAGTGAGGACTCCCCCTCTGGAAACACCATATATTTT
-	-	TRBV4-3	TRBJ1-2	CASSQDSWAMNGYTF	TGCGCCAGCAGCCAAGATTCGTGGGCCATGAATGGCTACACCTTC
TRBD1	-	TRBV5-4	TRBJ1-1	CASSFGTGQGEAFF	TGTGCCAGCAGCTTCGGGACAGGGCAAGGTGAAGCTTTCTTT